Listed here are 11 T cell receptor beta chains from one sample, sequenced in a study of T-cell reconstitution after alpha-beta-depleted transplantation in children. As it was prepared, the TCRbeta library received unique molecular identifiers. TCRdb recomputed calls from the PCR reads with MiXCR, one row per CDR3 protein. The data show approximately 200,000 distinct CDR3 sequences, with 6.3% seen just once and 4.5% to 5.5% held by the top ten. This specimen was PBMCs, taken before TCRalphabeta/CD19-depleted stem cell transplant. These receptors were obtained from a girl under three years old with combined immunodeficiency, due to receive a stem cell transplant.

This clonotype has a count of ten or more. The chain is built from TRBV4-3 and TRBJ2-4; 10 nucleotides match TRBD1. This CDR3 spans 18 amino acids. The V and J ends lost 0 bases and 0 bases, in that order; junction bases with no gene match: 5. The germline V gene encodes CDR1 LGHNA and CDR2 YSLEER. The CDR3 is CASSQDTGTGVAKNIQYF. The CDR3 nucleotides read TGCGCCAGCAGCCAAGATACAGGGACAGGGGTAGCCAAAAACATTCAGTACTTC.

This clonotype was seen repeatedly, ten times or more. This chain connects TRBV3-1 to TRBJ2-5; 11 bases are a match to TRBD2. The CDR3 loop spans 16 amino acids. Germline V gene data show CDR1 as LGHDT and CDR2 as YNNKEL (reference sequence). The ends lost 1 base at V and 4 bases at J; junction bases unmatched: 5. CDR3 residues: CASSQGLAGIGETQYF. The CDR3 region has the DNA TGTGCCAGCAGCCAAGGACTAGCGGGGATCGGAGAGACCCAGTACTTC.

Turning to this clonotype: Because the CDR3 is missing its conserved closing phenylalanine or tryptophan, this is likely a read error. This chain uses TRBV25-1 with TRBJ1-1; the D is unclear. V was pared by 3 bases and J by 0 bases, with 5 bases between. The CDR3 runs 13 residues. Germline loops: CDR1 MGHDK, CDR2 SYGVNS. CDR3 in amino acids: CASSDSMNTEAFS. In DNA form, the CDR3 reads TGTGCCAGCAGTGACAGCATGAACACTGAAGCTTTCTCT.

This clonotype appeared many times. The V call is TRBV15, the J call TRBJ1-3; perhaps TRBD1 as D (6 bases). V lost 3 bases and J 0 bases, leaving 12 bases between the germline ends. Germline-derived CDR1 and CDR2 are LNHNV and YYDKDF (reference sequence). CDR3 length: 16 amino acids. CDR3 residues: CATSSLGGPSGNTIYF. CDR3 nucleotide sequence: TGTGCCACCAGCAGCCTCGGGGGGCCCTCTGGAAACACCATATATTTT.

In this sample, this clonotype turned up many times. The rearrangement uses TRBV20-1 and TRBJ1-5, with D tentatively TRBD1 (5 bases). This CDR3 spans 16 amino acids. V lost 1 base and J lost 4, with 17 bases in between. Germline V CDR1 and CDR2: DFQATT, SNEGSKA (reference sequence). CDR3 bases: TGCAGTGCTAGAGGGGGCACAGTAGGAGATAATCAGCCCCAGCATTTT. This encodes CSARGGTVGDNQPQHF.

This clonotype was recorded many times. The chain recombines TRBV9 with TRBJ2-7; D gene unclear. V dropped 3 bases and J dropped 3 bases, with 10 bases sitting between them. The CDR3 contains 13 residues. Germline CDR1 and CDR2: SGDLS and YYNGEE. The CDR3 nucleotides read TGTGCCAGCAGCGGGACGGCCGACTACGAGCAGTACTTC. This encodes CASSGTADYEQYF.

This clonotype was seen ten or more times. The rearrangement joins TRBV10-3 to TRBJ1-2, with D possibly TRBD1 on 5 matching bases. Trimming shortened V by 0 bases and J by 7 bases, and 15 bases separated the two germline ends. The CDR3 extends over 15 amino acids. Germline V gene sequence: CDR1 ENHRY, CDR2 SYGVKD. The CDR3 DNA is TGTGCCATCAGTGAGTCGAGTGACAGCCTTTCTGGCTACACCTTC. Its translation is CAISESSDSLSGYTF.

This clonotype was found many times. The chain joins TRBV2 to TRBJ2-2, with 10 nucleotides matching TRBD2. CDR3 size: 16 residues. Trimming took 2 bases from V and 6 from J; bases not matched to a gene: 6. Germline CDR1 SNHLY, CDR2 FYNNEI. The CDR3 coding sequence is TGTGCCAGCAGTGAATATCCTAGCGGGAGTTCCGGGGAGCTGTTTTTT. Its translation: CASSEYPSGSSGELFF. The variable domain in full, with the rest retrieved from reference TRBV2 and TRBJ2-2, is EPEVTQTPSHQVTQMGQEVILRCVPISNHLYFYWYRQILGQKVEFLVSFYNNEISEKSEIFDDQFSVERPDGSNFTLKIRSTKLEDSAMYFCASSEYPSGSSGELFFGEGSRLTVL.

The chain is built from TRBV27 and TRBJ1-5; D possibly corresponds to TRBD1 (5 bases). This CDR3 is built from 13 residues. Germline CDR1 and CDR2: MNHEY and SMNVEV (reference sequence). The CDR3 sequence: CASGGLGNQPQHF. The CDR3 region has the DNA TGTGCTTCCGGGGGGTTAGGCAATCAGCCCCAGCATTTT.

This clonotype has a count of ten or more. CDR3 DNA: TGTGCCAGCAGTTTAATGGATACGCAGTATTTT. It yields the protein CASSLMDTQYF. The chain recombines TRBV28 with TRBJ2-3; no firm D call. The germline V gene encodes CDR1 MDHEN and CDR2 SYDVKM. The V end was cut by 2 bases, the J end by 6 bases, with 3 bases between. CDR3 size: 11 residues.

This clonotype was picked up many times. The V call is TRBV10-2, the J call TRBJ2-7, with D possibly matching TRBD2 (6 bases). This CDR3 is 15 amino acids long. Germline V gene lookup returns CDR1 WSHSY and CDR2 SAAADI. Trimming pared 0 bases from V and 3 bases from J, leaving 12 bases between. The CDR3 sequence is CASSESGASVYEQYF. CDR3 nucleotide sequence: TGCGCCAGCAGTGAGTCAGGTGCTAGCGTCTACGAGCAGTACTTC.